These T cell receptor beta chains were read from a single sample in a study of shared clonotypes between healthy human individuals. Libraries were prepared by immunoSEQ multiplex PCR; TCRdb keeps only in-frame clonotypes and omits some of them. The sample records around 1.4 million clones, less than 99% being singletons. Sequences were obtained from naive CD4+ T cells sorted from blood. The receptors were gathered from a man aged 25 to 45 in good health. CDR3s leave out the opening cysteine and the closing phenylalanine or tryptophan.

J gene	V gene	CDR3 protein
TRBJ2-2	TRBV2	ASIETGVGTGELF
TRBJ1-1	TRBV2	ASRPREGHNTEAF
TRBJ2-7	TRBV6-6	ASSYSSQASYEQY
TRBJ2-4	TRBV6-8	ASREVIKNIQY
TRBJ2-1	TRBV28	ASRSGPYNEQF
TRBJ2-7	TRBV7-2	ASSRTSGRAAHEQY
TRBJ2-7	TRBV2	ASSEGQGFYEQY
TRBJ2-3	TRBV28	ASSTKTGPSTDTQY
TRBJ1-2	TRBV6-1	ASSPGLNYGYT
TRBJ2-7	TRBV5-1	ASSLLEGSGEQY
TRBJ2-1	TRBV10-3	AISLRTSGSRGSVDYEQF
TRBJ2-5	TRBV7-2	ASSFQTGIKETQY
TRBJ1-2	TRBV7-2	ASSSRDYGYT